This T cell receptor beta chain originates from a study of long-term antiretroviral therapy in people with HIV (dated by TCRdb to between 2022 and 2023). For the wider study: The earliest samples were collected roughly a decade before the 2015 WHO recommendation for immediate ART, at a time when ART was usually postponed until CD4 counts fell. This retrospective serial study examined whether starting ART and sustained HIV suppression were associated with changes in the composition and diversity of the TRB repertoire in peripheral blood. About two fifths of the roughly 30 participants with HIV were female. No cross-contamination during QIAcube processing turned up in test extractions that ran a monoclonal T-cell line alongside 30 to 40 polyclonal samples. A total of around 190 cryopreserved PBMC samples came from 30 or so adults with confirmed HIV infection and were collected serially over a mean of approximately six years (range 1-12).

To be included, a participant needed at least one PBMC sample from before ART initiation plus at least two post-ART samples. Every participant with HIV received treatment in the United States of America. Before DNA extraction, cryopreserved samples of 1-10 million PBMC were thawed and washed. At the time of the earliest PBMC sample for each participant with HIV, ages ranged from 23 to 54 years. Per participant, PBMC samples came from 1-4 timepoints prior to ART initiation and 2-8 timepoints following ART initiation, for a median of 7 samples. For every participant, serial HIV viral load, CD4+ T-cell count, ART history and demographic data were obtained. A Qiagen kit on a QIAcube was used to extract genomic DNA from unsorted PBMC, with samples processed in batches of 12. From the cysteine up to the phenylalanine, the CDR3 has a length of 16 residues. The read is trimmed to its CDR3 DNA, 48 bases read in frame from base 1. Trimming removed 1 base from V and 1 base from J, leaving 11 bases between the germline ends. CDR1 is given as MNHEY and CDR2 as SMNVEV, both from the germline V gene (reference sequence).

Regarding this clone: This receptor's antigen is unknown. There are no base qualities to consult, and no much larger clone falls within one base.

The immunoSEQ hsTCRB v3.0 assay was used at survey level resolution to sequence the TRB variable region. The targeted TRB sequencing depth was about 40,000-50,000 T-cell genomes per sample. TRB libraries were pooled and sequenced on an Illumina MiSeq using a v3 150-cycle kit. As for how the authors treated the data: Repertoire analysis ran in R within a reproducible Nextflow workflow covering QC, data transformation and analysis. LymphoSeq2, an R package for exploring AIRR-Seq data, was used to implement custom analyses. Several samples that yielded fewer than 5000 total TRB sequences were excluded, so that 200 or so HIV repertoires were analyzed. Among the approximately 190 HIV repertoires that were kept, 59 were collected before ART initiation and roughly 130 were collected after ART initiation. Each repertoire was downsampled to 5000 TRB nucleotide sequences, and summary statistics were averaged across 100 downsampling iterations. TRB sequences were retained for analysis only if CDR3 regions of at least seven amino acids were present. Two measures captured diversity: a Shannon entropy-derived clonality score and the Gini coefficient. Repertoire networks linked the top 5000 CDR3 amino acid sequences whenever two sequences differed by an edit distance of one. GLIPH2 predicted antigen specificity groups and MHC restriction for TRB CDR3 amino acid sequences. Known CMV, EBV, HIV or tissue antigen associations were flagged by matching CDR3 amino acid sequences against VDJdb and McPAS-TCR. Pre-ART, post-ART and control groups were compared with Wilcoxon signed-rank tests and Holm-Bonferroni correction. Drawn from immuneACCESS, this table holds only the in-frame rearrangements with V and J called that TCRdb kept. Clones are partly lost; checked studies trace under half to an unresolved V gene and leave the rest unexplained. The D gene and trimming were derived from the DNA, and the V and J assignments and clone size from that table. The sample has tens of thousands of clones on record, roughly 76% of them singletons. Jointly, the top ten make up around 11% of the sample.

Broader findings and caveats from the paper: Inferences about post-ART repertoire changes were limited because no data were available on ART adherence, viral resistance or therapy changes. The samples were dated from about 2003 to 2018, and the ART regimens that were used may be less effective than current ART regimens. Limited PBMC availability meant only the TCR beta chain was sequenced, without alpha chain pairing. The repertoire was dominated across all time points by expanded TRB clones identified before ART initiation, although this dominance was seen to fluctuate and to decrease in many PLHIV after ART. A significant increase in TRB diversity was found to be associated with ART initiation, although TRB diversity was observed to remain significantly below that of transplant donor controls even after long-term ART. Because pre-ART samples had limited cell numbers, profiling was done on unsorted PBMC rather than on sorted CD4+ and CD8+ T cells. Compared with controls, HIV repertoires had narrower CDR3 length ranges, and the network structure pointed to an antigen-experienced repertoire that shifted only slightly toward naive after ART.

This receptor was identified in a woman aged 40-49 years with HIV. The sequence is built from TRBV27 and TRBJ1-3; the D gene is perhaps TRBD1, from 6 matching bases. Material: unsorted PBMCs, obtained 1.1 years before starting antiretroviral therapy. The CDR3 protein sequence reads: CASSLLGAGSGNTIYF. The nucleotide sequence reads as follows: TGTGCCAGCAGTTTATTGGGGGCTGGATCTGGAAACACCATATATTTT.